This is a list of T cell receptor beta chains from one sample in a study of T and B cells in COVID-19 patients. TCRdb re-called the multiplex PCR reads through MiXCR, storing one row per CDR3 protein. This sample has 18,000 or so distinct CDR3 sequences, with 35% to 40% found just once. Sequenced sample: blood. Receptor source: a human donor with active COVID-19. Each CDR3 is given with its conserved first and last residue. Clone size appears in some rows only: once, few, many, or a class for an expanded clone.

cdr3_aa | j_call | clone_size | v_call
CASSWDYEYGEAFF | TRBJ1-1 | NA | TRBV5-6
CASSEASGGVTEAFF | TRBJ1-1 | NA | TRBV6-1
CASSKQGSPLGYTF | TRBJ1-2 | NA | TRBV13
CASSLGPIRGTDTQYF | TRBJ2-3 | NA | TRBV5-4
CASSTGSTNEKLFF | TRBJ1-4 | many | TRBV19
CATSDLRNEQFF | TRBJ2-1 | NA | TRBV24-1
CASSISWGLPAEAFF | TRBJ1-1 | NA | TRBV19
CSALQGANSPLHF | TRBJ1-6 | NA | TRBV20-1
CASSHRESNSPLHF | TRBJ1-6 | few | TRBV27
CSVGQLTEAFF | TRBJ1-1 | medium-sized | TRBV29-1
CASSLSRTDTQYF | TRBJ2-3 | few | TRBV7-9
CASSIQGTNSPLHF | TRBJ1-6 | many | TRBV19
CSVDYFRETQYF | TRBJ2-5 | medium-sized | TRBV29-1
CATSGDRGSFYGYTF | TRBJ1-2 | few | TRBV15
CASRRISDLVGYTF | TRBJ1-2 | few | TRBV6-5
CASSLDRGRAETQYF | TRBJ2-5 | NA | TRBV6-4
CASSYRTSGGAQDTQYF | TRBJ2-3 | NA | TRBV6-5
CRVAGGYNEQFF | TRBJ2-1 | NA | TRBV20-1
CASSQDSGLAGGTGFYNEQFF | TRBJ2-1 | NA | TRBV4-2
CASSKPSGVGYTF | TRBJ1-2 | few | TRBV19
CATSRPGLAGSADTQYF | TRBJ2-3 | many | TRBV15
CASSLLADYGYTF | TRBJ1-2 | NA | TRBV5-6
CSVTPTGFTDTQYF | TRBJ2-3 | medium-sized | TRBV29-1
CSVRGLADYNEQFF | TRBJ2-1 | medium-sized | TRBV29-1
CASSLQLGNQPQHF | TRBJ1-5 | NA | TRBV4-2
CSATLTGTGNEQFF | TRBJ2-1 | NA | TRBV20-1
CASSFGANNEQFF | TRBJ2-1 | NA | TRBV5-1
CASGDRGQFNYGYTF | TRBJ1-2 | NA | TRBV19
CASSTGSGRAEQFF | TRBJ2-1 | NA | TRBV28
CASSQNGQGRYEKLFF | TRBJ1-4 | few | TRBV4-2
CASSDRGSGSPLHF | TRBJ1-6 | NA | TRBV6-5
CASSPGVDYGNTIYF | TRBJ1-3 | few | TRBV6-5
CASSREQRETQYF | TRBJ2-5 | NA | TRBV7-2
CASSYGGSYNEQFF | TRBJ2-1 | NA | TRBV11-2
CASRPTGSYEQYF | TRBJ2-7 | few | TRBV27
CAISDEGYQPQHF | TRBJ1-5 | NA | TRBV10-3
CASSHGALQETQYF | TRBJ2-5 | NA | TRBV12-3/TRBV12-4
CASSYSRWTSGGEETQYF | TRBJ2-5 | few | TRBV6-2/TRBV6-3
CASSPGQGRSPLHF | TRBJ1-6 | NA | TRBV19
CASSARGGTITDTQYF | TRBJ2-3 | NA | TRBV6-4
CASSPHQYEQYF | TRBJ2-7 | NA | TRBV5-4
CASSIIVTGTNEKLFF | TRBJ1-4 | many | TRBV19
CASTPHAGQETQYF | TRBJ2-5 | NA | TRBV12-3/TRBV12-4
CASKASGGGEQFF | TRBJ2-1 | NA | TRBV5-6
CASSQTGVSYEQYF | TRBJ2-7 | NA | TRBV6-2/TRBV6-3
CASSDPPGQISYEQYF | TRBJ2-7 | NA | TRBV6-1
CASTQNGQGNTGELFF | TRBJ2-2 | medium-sized | TRBV19
CASSYGGTGELFF | TRBJ2-2 | medium-sized | TRBV6-5
CATSRDQAGGHNEQFF | TRBJ2-1 | few | TRBV15
CSVDDRRMDTEAFF | TRBJ1-1 | NA | TRBV29-1
CASSLWVMAQETQYF | TRBJ2-5 | many | TRBV27
CASRTGSQPQHF | TRBJ1-5 | NA | TRBV19
CASSPGTVKVETQYF | TRBJ2-5 | medium-sized | TRBV19
CASSYDSHIYEQYF | TRBJ2-7 | few | TRBV6-5
CASKIPPALNTEAFF | TRBJ1-1 | NA | TRBV6-2/TRBV6-3